This TCR beta chain was sequenced during a study of blood T cell repertoires in COVID-19. Study-level background: PBMCs, B-cell-depleted T cells, or T cells provided the cDNA or gDNA that made up the material.

This clone has a handful of counts. The J segment lost 1 base and the V segment lost 6 bases, leaving 9 bases of the junction unmatched. This CDR3 is built from 17 residues. Germline values: CDR1 SNHLY, CDR2 FYNNEI. The repertoire was sequenced with immunoSEQ multiplex PCR; TCRdb's copy has only in-frame clones and lacks some. The sample shows approximately 160,000 clones, roughly 83% of them seen only once. Sequenced sample: peripheral blood. V gene TRBV2 combines with J gene TRBJ2-6; 7 bases map to TRBD1. The TCR was taken from a young man with active or convalescent COVID-19. The DNA for the CDR3 is TGTGCCAGCAGGATCAGGGGGATTTTGTCTGGGGCCAACGTCCTGACTTTC. Its protein product is CASRIRGILSGANVLTF. Full variable domain (rest looked up from reference TRBV2 and TRBJ2-6): EPEVTQTPSHQVTQMGQEVILRCVPISNHLYFYWYRQILGQKVEFLVSFYNNEISEKSEIFDDQFSVERPDGSNFTLKIRSTKLEDSAMYFCASRIRGILSGANVLTFGAGSRLTVL.